A single sample is the source of the 30 T cell receptor beta chains below, sequenced in a study of CD4 T cells in relation to SARS-CoV-2 and coronaviruses. No antigen has been identified for these receptors. Some clones are missing from TCRdb's copy, which holds only in-frame ones; the method was immunoSEQ multiplex PCR. This sample has 41,000 or so clones; 84% occur once, and the top ten carry about 1.2%. The sequencing sample was made of naive CD4+ T cells from PBMCs, cultured in vitro. Stated subset: naive CD4+ T cells isolated by negative enrichment. These receptor sequences come from an adult with COVID-19.

This CDR3 reads CASSPGVGELFF. The CDR3 coding sequence is TGTGCCAGCAGCCCGGGGGTCGGGGAGCTGTTTTTT. This chain uses TRBV5-6 with TRBJ2-2; tentatively, D is TRBD2 (6 bases). Trimming left V 4 bases short and J 7 bases short, with 8 bases between. Germline-derived CDR1 and CDR2 are SGHDT and YYEEEE. The CDR3 has 12 amino acids.

The chain employs TRBV7-2 and TRBJ2-4; the D is unclear. CDR3 size: 12 residues. Germline V gives CDR1 SGHTA, CDR2 FQGNSA. Deletions cut 5 bases from V and 7 bases from J, with 9 bases between. CDR3 sequence reads: CASSGSDNIQYF. In DNA form, the CDR3 reads TGTGCCAGCAGCGGATCTGATAACATTCAGTACTTC.

This clone was seen only once. The chain couples TRBV11-3 to TRBJ2-5; 7 positions match TRBD2. Germline V CDR1 and CDR2: SGHNT, YENEEA. The CDR3 has 16 amino acids. J gave up 3 bases and V 5 bases, and 12 bases lay outside the gene matches. For the CDR3, the DNA is TGTGCCAGCAGCCCCGGAGTTATAGCGGGCGAAGAGACCCAGTACTTC. Its protein is CASSPGVIAGEETQYF.

This chain connects TRBV24-1 to TRBJ2-3, with D unresolved. CDR3 length equals 13 residues. The germline CDR1 and CDR2 sequences are KGHDR and SFDVKD. Between the trimmed V and J ends, which lost 3 bases and 7 bases, there was a span of 10 bases. The CDR3 here is CATSDGRPNTQYF. CDR3 coding DNA: TGTGCCACCAGTGATGGACGGCCCAATACGCAGTATTTT.

The V gene is TRBV5-4, the J gene TRBJ1-1; maybe TRBD1 (5 bases). The V gene lost 1 base and the J gene lost 1 base, with 8 bases spanning the gap. The germline V gene encodes CDR1 SGHNT and CDR2 YYREEE (reference sequence). CDR3 length: 14 amino acids. The CDR3 here is CASSLPGRNTEAFF. CDR3 DNA: TGTGCCAGCAGCTTGCCAGGGAGGAACACTGAAGCTTTCTTT.

This clone was recorded a few times. The rearrangement joins TRBV19 to TRBJ2-3; 9 positions agree with TRBD2. CDR1 and CDR2 from the germline V gene are LNHDA and SQIVND (reference sequence). This CDR3 has 16 residues. V lost 5 bases and J lost 0; bases outside the gene matches: 6. This CDR3 is CASSDRLAASTDTQYF. The CDR3 bases are TGTGCCAGTAGTGACAGACTAGCGGCTAGCACAGATACGCAGTATTTT.

The J gene is TRBJ2-1, the V gene TRBV27; either TRBD1 or TRBD2 may supply D (5 bases each). CDR3 length equals 13 residues. V was pared by 0 bases and J by 6 bases, with 6 bases between. Germline-derived CDR1 and CDR2 are MNHEY and SMNVEV (reference sequence). CDR3 in amino acids: CASSLSGVNEQFF. The CDR3 region has the DNA TGTGCCAGCAGTTTATCGGGGGTCAATGAGCAGTTCTTC.

The rearrangement joins TRBV7-8 to TRBJ2-1; possibly TRBD1 for D (5 bases). Germline V lookup: CDR1 SGHVS, CDR2 FQNEAQ. Trimming shortened V by 4 bases and J by 6 bases, and 22 bases separated the two germline ends. The CDR3 is 17 residues long. Here the CDR3 DNA reads TGTGCCAGCAGCTCAAACCATCAGGGAACTCGGTCCAATGAGCAGTTCTTC. Residues: CASSSNHQGTRSNEQFF.

J is TRBJ2-7 and V is TRBV12-3 or TRBV12-4, with D perhaps TRBD2 (5 bases). CDR3 length: 13 residues. The germline V and J ends were trimmed by 5 bases and 1 base, with 9 bases remaining between them. The CDR3 DNA reads as TGTGCCAGCAGTCGTCGGAGGTCCTACGAGCAGTACTTC. As protein: CASSRRRSYEQYF.

This chain links TRBV9 with TRBJ1-6, with D unclear. Germline loops: CDR1 SGDLS, CDR2 YYNGEE. The CDR3 loop spans 15 amino acids. V was clipped by 4 bases and J by 10 bases, with 18 bases between them. The CDR3 sequence: CASSSQGQPVSPLHF. The CDR3, as DNA: TGTGCCAGCAGCTCCCAAGGGCAACCGGTGTCACCCCTCCACTTT.

The chain links TRBV6-5 to TRBJ2-1; 10 nucleotides line up with TRBD2. The germline gives CDR1 MNHEY, CDR2 SVGAGI. V shed 6 bases and J 6 bases; nucleotides not matched to a gene: 8. The length of the CDR3 is 15 residues. The CDR3 region has the DNA TGTGCCAGCAGCACAAGCGGGAGGGCCGGCAATGAGCAGTTCTTC. Translated, it gives CASSTSGRAGNEQFF.

The chain links TRBV20-1 to TRBJ2-7; D gene ambiguous. V was shortened by 3 bases and J by 0 bases, with 9 bases between the two germline ends. The CDR3 covers 13 residues. The germline V gene encodes CDR1 DFQATT and CDR2 SNEGSKA (reference sequence). The CDR3 DNA reads TGCAGTGCTAGTCCAGAGGCCTCCTACGAGCAGTACTTC. Amino acid sequence: CSASPEASYEQYF.

CDR3 loop: CASSTNGGQSPYEQYF. The CDR3 region has the DNA TGTGCCAGCAGCACGAACGGAGGCCAATCCCCCTACGAGCAGTACTTC. The chain recombines TRBV7-9 with TRBJ2-7, with a possible D match to TRBD2 (5 bases). There are 16 residues in the CDR3. Germline V gene data show CDR1 as SEHNR and CDR2 as FQNEAQ (reference sequence). V was shortened by 5 bases and J by 2 bases, with 19 bases between the two germline ends.

J is TRBJ2-7 and V is TRBV18; tentatively, D is TRBD1 or TRBD2 (5 bases each). Trimming removed 2 bases from V and 3 bases from J, with 14 bases in between. This CDR3 is 15 amino acids long. In germline, CDR1 is KGHSH, CDR2 LQKENI. Written as DNA, the CDR3 is TGTGCCAGCTCACCAGCTGACGGGGCATTCTACGAGCAGTACTTC. It codes for CASSPADGAFYEQYF.

A single count supports this clone. The chain recombines TRBV6-2 or TRBV6-3 with TRBJ1-5; 9 nucleotides agree with TRBD1. The CDR3 is 17 amino acids. Germline V gene lookup returns CDR1 MNHEY and CDR2 SVGEGT. The J segment lost 3 bases and the V segment lost 4 bases, leaving 10 bases of the junction unmatched. This chain's CDR3 is CASSSIGDRANNQPQHF. The CDR3 coding sequence is TGTGCCAGCAGTTCGATTGGGGACAGGGCCAACAATCAGCCCCAGCATTTT.

The chain recombines TRBV7-3 with TRBJ1-1; no clear D. Germline V lookup: CDR1 SGHTA, CDR2 FQGTGA. The CDR3 spans 14 residues. V lost 3 bases to trimming and J lost 2 bases, with 10 bases between them. The CDR3 region has the DNA TGTGCCAGCAGCTTGGGTTCAGCAAACACTGAAGCTTTCTTT. It specifies CASSLGSANTEAFF. Variable domain in full (rest from reference TRBV7-3 and TRBJ1-1): GAGVSQTPSNKVTEKGKYVELRCDPISGHTALYWYRQSLGQGPEFLIYFQGTGAADDSGLPNDRFFAVRPEGSVSTLKIQRTERGDSAVYLCASSLGSANTEAFFGQGTRLTVV.

This chain links TRBV9 with TRBJ1-2, with D tentatively TRBD1 (6 bases). The germline V gene encodes CDR1 SGDLS and CDR2 YYNGEE. V lost 5 bases, J lost 5 bases, and 13 bases lay in between. The CDR3 contains 13 residues. CDR3 sequence (DNA): TGTGCCAGCAGTCTACCGGGACATTATGGCTACACCTTC. Protein product: CASSLPGHYGYTF.

This chain joins TRBV5-1 and TRBJ1-4; D is unresolved. This CDR3 comprises 15 residues. Trimming cost V 2 bases and J 4 bases, with 12 bases left between them. CDR1 is SGHRS, CDR2 YFSETQ, per germline. CDR3 region: CASSLAEGHNEKLFF. The DNA of the CDR3 is TGCGCCAGCAGCTTAGCTGAAGGCCATAATGAAAAACTGTTTTTT.

The rearrangement uses TRBV28 and TRBJ2-2, with D perhaps matching TRBD2 (6 bases). Between the trimmed V and J ends, which lost 7 bases and 0 bases, there was a span of 18 bases. Germline CDR1 is MDHEN and CDR2 is SYDVKM. The CDR3 is 17 amino acids. The CDR3 DNA follows: TGTGCCAGCAAATCCCCGTTGGGGACTGCGAACACCGGGGAGCTGTTTTTT. Residues: CASKSPLGTANTGELFF.

The rearrangement uses TRBV5-1 and TRBJ1-2; D perhaps matches TRBD1 (5 bases). Germline loops: CDR1 SGHRS, CDR2 YFSETQ. V gave up 4 bases and J gave up 3 bases, with 16 bases separating them. This CDR3 spans 15 amino acids. The CDR3 nucleotides read TGCGCCAGCAGCCCGCAGCCCGGGACCGACTATGGCTACACCTTC. It translates to CASSPQPGTDYGYTF.

V and J are TRBV7-2 and TRBJ1-1; D remains ambiguous. Germline assignment: CDR1 SGHTA and CDR2 FQGNSA. Trimming removed 5 bases at V and 1 base at J, with 8 bases between. CDR3 length: 13 amino acids. CDR3 in DNA: TGTGCCAGCAGCGCAATGAGGAACACTGAAGCTTTCTTT. Protein: CASSAMRNTEAFF.

This rearrangement joins TRBV7-2 to TRBJ2-1; D is unresolved. V dropped 3 bases and J dropped 8 bases, with 11 bases sitting between them. CDR3 length: 13 residues. Germline assignment: CDR1 SGHTA and CDR2 FQGNSA. CDR3 DNA: TGTGCCAGCAGCTTCCCTGGGATAGATGAGCAGTTCTTC. Protein: CASSFPGIDEQFF. Full variable domain (rest looked up from reference TRBV7-2 and TRBJ2-1): GAGVSQSPSNKVTEKGKDVELRCDPISGHTALYWYRQSLGQGLEFLIYFQGNSAPDKSGLPSDRFSAERTGGSVSTLTIQRTQQEDSAVYLCASSFPGIDEQFFGPGTRLTVL.

This rearrangement joins TRBV18 to TRBJ2-3, with 9 bases lining up with TRBD1. CDR1 is KGHSH, CDR2 LQKENI, per germline. With 1 base clipped from V and 3 bases from J, the junction kept 5 bases outside the gene matches. CDR3 length: 16 residues. CDR3 amino acids: CASSPLDRGNTDTQYF. For the CDR3, the DNA is TGTGCCAGCTCACCACTTGACAGGGGGAATACAGATACGCAGTATTTT.

The chain employs TRBV27 and TRBJ2-1; 11 bases are shared with TRBD2. The length of the CDR3 is 16 residues. The germline CDR1 and CDR2 sequences are MNHEY and SMNVEV (reference sequence). J gave up 3 bases and V 5 bases, and 6 bases lay outside the gene matches. CDR3 sequence reads: CASSRSGTSGYNEQFF. CDR3 coding DNA: TGTGCCAGCAGTCGATCCGGGACTAGCGGCTACAATGAGCAGTTCTTC.

The chain uses TRBV19 and TRBJ2-3; 8 bases map to TRBD2. The CDR3 consists of 14 residues. Germline-derived CDR1 and CDR2 are LNHDA and SQIVND (reference sequence). V trimming: 3 bases; J trimming: 2 bases; junction bases outside the gene matches: 1. This CDR3 reads CASSIGGATDTQYF. CDR3 nucleotide sequence: TGTGCCAGTAGTATCGGGGGGGCCACAGATACGCAGTATTTT.

V gene TRBV2 combines with J gene TRBJ1-4; 7 bases agree with TRBD1. CDR3 length: 13 residues. CDR1 and CDR2 from the germline V gene are SNHLY and FYNNEI. Losses at the gene ends were 8 bases for V and 6 bases for J; bases not matched to a gene: 6. CDR3 residues: CASGRDSYEKLFF. The CDR3 bases are TGTGCCAGCGGCCGGGACAGTTATGAAAAACTGTTTTTT.

V usage is TRBV9 and J usage is TRBJ2-2; the match to TRBD2 covers 7 bases. This CDR3 comprises 14 residues. Losses at the gene ends were 3 bases for V and 7 bases for J; bases not matched to a gene: 6. CDR1 SGDLS and CDR2 YYNGEE come from the germline V gene. This CDR3 is CASSGPTSDGELFF. CDR3 nucleotides: TGTGCCAGCAGCGGGCCCACTAGCGACGGGGAGCTGTTTTTT.

This chain connects TRBV3-1 (or the pseudogene TRBV3-2) to TRBJ1-6; D remains ambiguous. CDR1 and CDR2 from the germline V gene are LGHDT and YNNKEL (reference sequence). V lost 0 bases to trimming and J lost 7 bases, with 19 bases between them. This CDR3 spans 18 amino acids. In nucleotides, the CDR3 is TGTGCCAGCAGCCAAGATCTCGGCAGGAAGGGCCTGAATTCACCCCTCCACTTT. This translates into CASSQDLGRKGLNSPLHF.

This chain links TRBV5-1 with TRBJ1-1; the D is unclear. The CDR3 consists of 14 residues. Trimming took off 3 bases at V and 2 bases at J, with 11 bases between the two ends. Germline lookup yields CDR1 SGHRS and CDR2 YFSETQ. This CDR3 is CASSYSVTNTEAFF. Written as DNA, the CDR3 is TGCGCCAGCAGCTACTCAGTGACCAACACTGAAGCTTTCTTT.

This clone was found once. The genes are TRBV6-5 and TRBJ1-2, with 8 positions matching TRBD1. This CDR3 has 14 amino acids. J was trimmed by 4 bases and V by 5 bases; bases with no gene match: 6. From germline, CDR1 is MNHEY and CDR2 SVGAGI. The CDR3: CASSRDRGGYGYTF. The CDR3 bases are TGTGCCAGCAGTCGAGACAGGGGCGGCTATGGCTACACCTTC.